This T cell receptor (beta chain) emerged from a study of blood T cell repertoires in COVID-19. Study details: The United States, Italy and Spain were the sources of the acute and convalescent COVID-19 samples. T cells, B-cell-depleted T cells, or PBMCs supplied cDNA or gDNA.

The V end lost 1 base, the J end lost 2 bases, and 9 bases lay between the germline ends. CDR3 length equals 15 residues. Germline-derived CDR1 and CDR2 are MGHRA and YSYEKL. Per the study methods: Amplification with reference gene primers provided the estimates of nucleated cell counts. Here immunoSEQ multiplex PCR was the method, and the copy in TCRdb shows in-frame clones only, minus some. V and J calls and clone size are given by that table; D and trimming were obtained from the DNA. Among over 150,000 clones listed, 60% to 80% were seen once. This chain joins TRBV4-1 and TRBJ2-1; D might be TRBD1 (6 bases). Material for sequencing was peripheral blood. The sequence came from a woman between 65 and 79 years old with acute or convalescent COVID-19. CDR3 residues: CASSQGGPPYNEQFF. Written as DNA, the CDR3 is TGCGCCAGCAGCCAAGGGGGGCCCCCCTACAATGAGCAGTTCTTC.